This TCR beta chain was found in a study of blood T cell repertoires in COVID-19. Study context: The United States, Italy and Spain provided the acute and convalescent COVID-19 samples.

The CDR3 sequence is 17 residues long. CDR1 MNHEY and CDR2 SMNVEV come from the germline V gene (reference sequence). V lost 4 bases, J lost 1 base, and 19 bases lay in between. The table came from immunoSEQ multiplex PCR; TCRdb's copy has only in-frame clones and leaves some out. This table holds about 160,000 clones, approximately 90% found once. The TCR was taken from a man between 18 and 29 years old with acute or convalescent COVID-19. The chain joins TRBV27 to TRBJ1-1; D is unresolved. Sequences were obtained from peripheral blood. This CDR3 is CASSSLPGRAENTEAFF. CDR3 in DNA: TGTGCCAGCAGTTCGCTCCCCGGGAGGGCGGAGAACACTGAAGCTTTCTTT.